This is a list of T cell receptor beta chains from one sample in a study of blood T cell repertoires in COVID-19. Only in-frame clones appear in the TCRdb table, and some are missing; sequencing was by immunoSEQ multiplex PCR. The table has around 50,000 clones, over 65% seen once. The sequenced sample consisted of peripheral blood. The receptors here all came from a man aged 40-50 years with active COVID-19. Each CDR3 is given with its conserved first and last residue. The D gene is left open where the match is weak. Size is omitted from some rows. Given values are once, few, many or a class for expanded clones.

v_gene: TRBV28
j_gene: TRBJ1-3
abundance: NA
d_gene: NA
CDR3aa: CASSFGGAGNTIYF
CDR3nt: TGTGCCAGCAGTTTCGGAGGTGCTGGAAACACCATATATTTT

v_gene: TRBV5-6
j_gene: TRBJ2-7
abundance: NA
d_gene: TRBD1
CDR3aa: CASSFLRDRVRYEQYF
CDR3nt: TGTGCCAGCAGCTTCCTACGGGACAGGGTGAGGTACGAGCAGTACTTC

v_gene: TRBV7-9
j_gene: TRBJ2-1
abundance: NA
d_gene: TRBD2
CDR3aa: CASSLGTSGRAAYNEQFF
CDR3nt: TGTGCCAGCAGCCTTGGGACTAGCGGGAGGGCCGCCTACAATGAGCAGTTCTTC

v_gene: TRBV4-2
j_gene: TRBJ2-6
abundance: few
d_gene: NA
CDR3aa: CASSQAGGSGANVLTF
CDR3nt: TGTGCCAGCAGCCAAGCAGGGGGGTCTGGGGCCAACGTCCTGACTTTC

v_gene: TRBV5-8
j_gene: TRBJ2-3
abundance: NA
d_gene: NA
CDR3aa: CASSLGTYTDTQYF
CDR3nt: TGTGCCAGCAGCTTGGGCACTTACACAGATACGCAGTATTTT

v_gene: TRBV7-9
j_gene: TRBJ2-1
abundance: NA
d_gene: TRBD1
CDR3aa: CASSLAWTGRSYNEQFF
CDR3nt: TGTGCCAGCAGCTTAGCCTGGACAGGTCGCTCCTACAATGAGCAGTTCTTC

v_gene: TRBV19
j_gene: TRBJ2-1
abundance: NA
d_gene: NA
CDR3aa: CASNRQGGTYNEQFF
CDR3nt: TGTGCCAGTAACCGACAGGGAGGAACCTACAATGAGCAGTTCTTC

v_gene: TRBV10-3
j_gene: TRBJ1-4
abundance: NA
d_gene: NA
CDR3aa: CAIRGRLDEKLFF
CDR3nt: TGTGCCATCAGGGGGAGATTGGATGAAAAACTGTTTTTT

v_gene: TRBV28
j_gene: TRBJ2-5
abundance: NA
d_gene: TRBD1
CDR3aa: CASSPGQSKTQYF
CDR3nt: TGTGCCAGCAGTCCGGGACAGTCGAAGACCCAGTACTTC

v_gene: TRBV28
j_gene: TRBJ1-2
abundance: NA
d_gene: NA
CDR3aa: CASSLDGYGYTF
CDR3nt: TGTGCCAGCAGTTTAGACGGGTATGGCTACACCTTC

v_gene: TRBV28
j_gene: TRBJ2-3
abundance: NA
d_gene: TRBD2
CDR3aa: CASSRDYADTQYF
CDR3nt: TGTGCCAGCTCAAGGGACTACGCAGATACGCAGTATTTT

v_gene: TRBV7-8
j_gene: TRBJ1-1
abundance: NA
d_gene: NA
CDR3aa: CASSSLQVTEAFF
CDR3nt: TGTGCCAGCAGCTCGTTACAGGTCACTGAAGCTTTCTTT

v_gene: TRBV4-1
j_gene: TRBJ2-1
abundance: once
d_gene: TRBD2
CDR3aa: CASSQGGIAGGGFEQFF
CDR3nt: TGCGCCAGCAGCCAAGGGGGTATAGCGGGAGGGGGATTTGAGCAGTTCTTC

v_gene: TRBV7-9
j_gene: TRBJ1-2
abundance: NA
d_gene: TRBD1
CDR3aa: CASSLAGQGAGGYTF
CDR3nt: TGTGCCAGCAGCTTAGCGGGACAGGGGGCGGGCGGCTACACCTTC

v_gene: TRBV5-6
j_gene: TRBJ2-7
abundance: NA
d_gene: TRBD1
CDR3aa: CASSLVGQAYEQYF
CDR3nt: TGTGCCAGCAGCTTGGTGGGACAGGCCTACGAGCAGTACTTC

v_gene: TRBV19
j_gene: TRBJ2-2
abundance: NA
d_gene: NA
CDR3aa: CAAAGDHTNTGELFF
CDR3nt: TGTGCCGCAGCGGGCGACCATACGAACACCGGGGAGCTGTTTTTT

v_gene: TRBV29-1
j_gene: TRBJ1-1
abundance: NA
d_gene: NA
CDR3aa: CSETVNTEAFF
CDR3nt: TGCAGCGAAACAGTTAACACTGAAGCTTTCTTT

v_gene: TRBV19
j_gene: TRBJ2-7
abundance: NA
d_gene: NA
CDR3aa: CASSTGQLNEQYF
CDR3nt: TGTGCCAGTAGTACGGGACAACTAAACGAGCAGTACTTC

v_gene: TRBV30
j_gene: TRBJ2-7
abundance: NA
d_gene: NA
CDR3aa: CAWSKAGPRGYEQYF
CDR3nt: TGTGCCTGGAGTAAAGCGGGCCCCAGAGGTTACGAGCAGTACTTC

v_gene: TRBV9
j_gene: TRBJ1-2
abundance: NA
d_gene: NA
CDR3aa: CASSVDRNNFNYGYTF
CDR3nt: TGTGCCAGCAGCGTAGACAGGAACAACTTTAACTATGGCTACACCTTC

v_gene: TRBV28
j_gene: TRBJ2-1
abundance: NA
d_gene: NA
CDR3aa: CASSLGLFWHEQFF
CDR3nt: TGTGCCAGCAGCCTAGGACTATTTTGGCATGAGCAGTTCTTC

v_gene: TRBV3-1/TRBV3-2
j_gene: TRBJ2-1
abundance: NA
d_gene: TRBD2
CDR3aa: CASSQGAGGGNEQFF
CDR3nt: TGTGCCAGCAGCCAAGGAGCGGGAGGGGGTAATGAGCAGTTCTTC

v_gene: TRBV5-6
j_gene: TRBJ2-1
abundance: NA
d_gene: TRBD2
CDR3aa: CASSYRLAGGRDEQFF
CDR3nt: TGTGCCAGCAGCTACCGGCTAGCGGGAGGAAGGGATGAGCAGTTCTTC

v_gene: TRBV27
j_gene: TRBJ2-3
abundance: few
d_gene: TRBD2
CDR3aa: CASIALAGDTQYF
CDR3nt: TGTGCCAGCATCGCGCTAGCGGGAGATACGCAGTATTTT